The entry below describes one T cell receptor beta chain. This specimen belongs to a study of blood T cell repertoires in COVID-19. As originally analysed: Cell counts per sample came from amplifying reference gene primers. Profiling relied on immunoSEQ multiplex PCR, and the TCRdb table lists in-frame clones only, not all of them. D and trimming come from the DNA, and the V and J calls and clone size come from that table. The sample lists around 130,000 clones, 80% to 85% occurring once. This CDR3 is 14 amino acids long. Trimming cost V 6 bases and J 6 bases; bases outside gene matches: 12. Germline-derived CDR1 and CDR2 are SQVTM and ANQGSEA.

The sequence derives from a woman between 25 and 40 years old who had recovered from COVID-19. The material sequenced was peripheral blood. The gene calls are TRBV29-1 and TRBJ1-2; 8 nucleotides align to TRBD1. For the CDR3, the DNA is TGCAGCGTCATCACCCTCGGGACAGGTGATGGCTACACCTTC. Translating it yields CSVITLGTGDGYTF.